Described below is a single TCR beta chain sequence and its context. The data stem from a study of shared clonotypes between healthy human individuals. Once extracted for a subset, genomic DNA was divided evenly among several immunoSEQ plates. Sequenced by immunoSEQ multiplex PCR; TCRdb stores in-frame clones only, minus some. This sample has around 2,000,000 clones, with 95% found just once. The CDR3 has 16 residues. Germline V gives CDR1 SGHDT, CDR2 YYEEEE. V dropped 5 bases and J dropped 1 base, with 19 bases sitting between them. Sequencing was performed on naive CD4+ T cells sorted from blood. Subset given: CD45RA+ positively selected. The source of this sequence is a man between 18 and 35 years old in good health. The rearrangement joins TRBV5-6 to TRBJ2-7, with D unclear. The CDR3 sequence is CASSWAVTEQSYEQYF. CDR3 DNA sequence: TGTGCCAGCAGTTGGGCGGTGACGGAGCAATCCTACGAGCAGTACTTC.